The 23 T cell receptor beta chains below were found in one sample sequenced in a study of early T cells in non-severe SARS-CoV-2 infection. TCRdb re-called the 5' RACE reads through MiXCR, storing one row per CDR3 protein. The table includes roughly 100,000 distinct CDR3 sequences, 12% to 15% detected once. Material: whole blood. Receptors originate from an adult who was a healthcare worker with PCR-confirmed SARS-CoV-2 infection or an uninfected control (not recorded which).

This clonotype was seen at least ten times. J is TRBJ1-6 and V is TRBV6-6; a possible D gene is TRBD1 (5 bases). The germline V gene encodes CDR1 MNHNY and CDR2 SVGAGI (reference sequence). The V end lost 4 bases, the J end lost 7 bases, and 14 bases lay between the germline ends. The CDR3 length is 15 residues. CDR3 in amino acids: CASSWPEGVNSPLHF. CDR3 sequence (DNA): TGTGCCAGCAGTTGGCCGGAAGGGGTGAATTCACCCCTCCACTTT.

This clonotype was seen a handful of times. In DNA form, the CDR3 reads TGTGCCAGCAGTGTAACCGGGACCTCGAACACTGAAGCTTTCTTT. Its protein is CASSVTGTSNTEAFF. The J gene is TRBJ1-1, the V gene TRBV6-1; possibly TRBD1 for D (5 bases). The V gene lost 4 bases and the J gene lost 1 base, with 13 bases spanning the gap. The germline V gene has CDR1 MNHNS and CDR2 SASEGT. The CDR3 contains 15 residues.

The chain employs TRBV12-3 or TRBV12-4 and TRBJ1-1; TRBD1 agrees at 10 bases. Unmatched junction bases numbered 16, after V lost 6 bases and J lost 6 bases. The CDR3 sequence is 17 residues long. CDR3 amino acids: CASREGQGIARASEAFF. Here the CDR3 DNA reads TGTGCCAGCAGGGAGGGACAGGGGATTGCTAGGGCCTCTGAAGCTTTCTTT.

This clonotype came up many times. CDR3 loop: CSARDWLQGAHEQYF. CDR3 bases: TGCAGTGCTAGAGATTGGTTACAGGGGGCCCACGAGCAGTACTTC. This rearrangement joins TRBV20-1 to TRBJ2-7; TRBD1 matches 9 bases. CDR1 is DFQATT, CDR2 SNEGSKA, per germline (reference sequence). With V trimmed by 0 bases and J by 5 bases, 8 bases remained unmatched. There are 15 residues in the CDR3.

This clonotype appeared a few times. The chain couples TRBV28 to TRBJ2-2; D might be TRBD2 (6 bases). The CDR3 is made up of 14 amino acids. Germline V gene lookup returns CDR1 MDHEN and CDR2 SYDVKM. V was trimmed by 1 base and J by 6 bases, leaving 9 bases between them. The CDR3 region is CASSLLAGPGELFF. The CDR3 DNA sequence: TGTGCCAGCAGTTTATTGGCGGGGCCCGGGGAGCTGTTTTTT.

This clonotype came up once. This could be a read error, since a much larger clone is one nucleotide away. It is likely a read error, because the conserved phenylalanine at the end of the CDR3 is missing. V and J are TRBV24-1 and TRBJ2-7, with 12 positions matching TRBD1. J lost 1 base, V lost 5 bases, and 2 bases had no gene match. The CDR3 runs 15 residues. CDR1 and CDR2 from the germline V gene are KGHDR and SFDVKD. This CDR3 is CATSGGQGASYEQYL. As DNA, the CDR3 is TGTGCCACCAGTGGGGGACAGGGGGCTTCCTACGAGCAGTACTTA.

This clonotype was counted at least ten times. V is TRBV5-1 and J is TRBJ2-6, with a possible D match to TRBD2 (6 bases). Germline CDR1 is SGHRS and CDR2 is YFSETQ. Trimming left V 5 bases short and J 2 bases short, with 14 bases between. The CDR3 is made up of 16 amino acids. The DNA for the CDR3 is TGCGCCAGCAGATCACGGGGGATCACTGGGGCCAACGTCCTGACTTTC. Translating it yields CASRSRGITGANVLTF.

The chain has TRBV28 and TRBJ1-1; TRBD1 agrees at 9 bases. V lost 3 bases, J lost 10 bases, and 12 bases stayed unmatched. CDR1 MDHEN and CDR2 SYDVKM come from the germline V gene. The CDR3 runs 15 residues. CDR3 loop: CASSFRDRVTYGAFF. CDR3 in DNA: TGTGCCAGCAGTTTCCGGGACAGGGTCACTTACGGAGCTTTCTTT.

This chain joins TRBV12-3 or TRBV12-4 and TRBJ1-6, with TRBD1 as a possible D gene (6 bases). This CDR3 is 14 amino acids long. V was trimmed by 3 bases and J by 9 bases, leaving 12 bases between them. CDR3 loop: CASSFGGRISPLHF. DNA of the CDR3: TGTGCCAGCAGTTTCGGGGGGCGGATTTCACCCCTCCACTTT.

In this sample, this clonotype turned up a few times. The rearrangement uses TRBV6-5 and TRBJ2-7; TRBD1 matches 10 bases. The germline gives CDR1 MNHEY, CDR2 SVGAGI. Trimming removed 2 bases from V and 3 bases from J; junction bases left unmatched: 16. The length of the CDR3 is 19 residues. In DNA form, the CDR3 reads TGTGCCAGCAGTTACCGCCTTTTTCGGGACAGGGGATGGTTCTACGAGCAGTACTTC. Encoded protein: CASSYRLFRDRGWFYEQYF.

CDR3 sequence reads: CASSPGGTAVDEQYF. CDR3 coding DNA: TGTGCCAGCAGCCCAGGGGGGACAGCTGTTGACGAGCAGTACTTC. V gene TRBV11-1 combines with J gene TRBJ2-7, with TRBD1 as a possible D gene (7 bases). V was trimmed by 5 bases and J by 5 bases, leaving 19 bases between them. Germline CDR1 and CDR2: SGHAT and FQDESV (reference sequence). The CDR3 runs to 15 residues.

This clonotype showed up just a few times. The V gene is TRBV6-6, the J gene TRBJ2-3; D remains unclear. Germline V gene lookup returns CDR1 MNHNY and CDR2 SVGAGI (reference sequence). V was pared by 5 bases and J by 2 bases, with 11 bases between. CDR3 length: 14 amino acids. CDR3 loop: CASSGELNTDTQYF. For the CDR3, the DNA is TGTGCCAGCAGTGGGGAACTAAACACAGATACGCAGTATTTT.

The chain combines TRBV4-1 with TRBJ1-2; D gene ambiguous. From germline, CDR1 is MGHRA and CDR2 YSYEKL. The CDR3 spans 12 residues. V lost 4 bases and J lost 7, with 10 bases in between. CDR3 in amino acids: CASSLEGFGYTF. The DNA for the CDR3 is TGCGCCAGCAGCCTTGAGGGTTTTGGCTACACCTTC.

This clonotype was detected ten times or more. The chain carries TRBV9 and TRBJ1-1; the D gene is possibly TRBD1 (5 bases). From germline, CDR1 is SGDLS and CDR2 YYNGEE. Trimming took off 0 bases at V and 1 base at J, with 10 bases between the two ends. This CDR3 region has 15 residues. The chain's CDR3 is CASSVGLRENTEAFF. The CDR3 DNA follows: TGTGCCAGCAGCGTAGGTCTCAGGGAGAACACTGAAGCTTTCTTT.

The chain is built from TRBV11-3 and TRBJ2-1, with 7 positions matching TRBD1. V trimming: 3 bases; J trimming: 11 bases; junction bases outside the gene matches: 7. Per the germline V gene, CDR1 is SGHNT and CDR2 is YENEEA. The CDR3 is 13 amino acids. The CDR3 loop is CASSFTGATQQFF. CDR3 in DNA: TGTGCCAGCAGCTTCACAGGGGCTACCCAGCAGTTCTTC.

The chain joins TRBV7-8 to TRBJ2-1; D unclear. V gave up 4 bases and J gave up 8 bases, with 6 bases separating them. The germline V gene encodes CDR1 SGHVS and CDR2 FQNEAQ. CDR3 length: 11 amino acids. This chain's CDR3 is CASSSSYEQFF. CDR3 coding DNA: TGTGCCAGCAGCTCTTCGTATGAGCAGTTCTTC. The variable domain in full, with the rest retrieved from reference TRBV7-8 and TRBJ2-1, is GAGVSQSPRYKVAKRGQDVALRCDPISGHVSLFWYQQALGQGPEFLTYFQNEAQLDKSGLPSDRFFAERPEGSVSTLKIQRTQQEDSAVYLCASSSSYEQFFGPGTRLTVL.

The chain links TRBV4-3 to TRBJ2-1; D possibly corresponds to TRBD2 (6 bases). V was pared by 3 bases and J by 9 bases, with 9 bases between. Germline-derived CDR1 and CDR2 are LGHNA and YSLEER. The CDR3 extends over 12 amino acids. The CDR3 bases are TGCGCCAGCAGCCATCCAGCGGGTGAGCAGTTCTTC. Its translation is CASSHPAGEQFF.

The chain couples TRBV28 to TRBJ2-3; no clear D gene. Deletions cut 6 bases from V and 4 bases from J, with 11 bases between. The CDR3 is 13 amino acids. Germline lookup yields CDR1 MDHEN and CDR2 SYDVKM. Written as DNA, the CDR3 is TGTGCCAGCAGGTGGGCCCGTCCAGATACGCAGTATTTT. Protein: CASRWARPDTQYF.

This clonotype showed up many times. The chain is built from TRBV29-1 and TRBJ1-1; TRBD1 matches 8 bases. Per the germline V gene, CDR1 is SQVTM and CDR2 is ANQGSEA. V was pared by 4 bases and J by 1 base, with 5 bases of the junction left unmatched. The CDR3 runs to 14 residues. The CDR3 protein is CSVGSGTGNTEAFF. In DNA form, the CDR3 reads TGCAGCGTTGGCTCCGGGACAGGGAACACTGAAGCTTTCTTT.

A few counts support this clonotype. This chain connects TRBV28 to TRBJ2-1; 11 bases are a match to TRBD2. In germline, CDR1 is MDHEN, CDR2 SYDVKM. The CDR3 sequence is 18 residues long. J gave up 4 bases and V 2 bases, and 10 bases lay outside the gene matches. CDR3 coding DNA: TGTGCCAGCAGTTTAGGGACTAGCGGACCCCTTAGATACAATGAGCAGTTCTTC. Translating gives CASSLGTSGPLRYNEQFF.

This chain uses TRBV4-3 with TRBJ1-4; D is unclear. CDR1 and CDR2 from the germline V gene are LGHNA and YSLEER. V shed 0 bases and J shed 8 bases, with 7 bases lying between them. This CDR3 is 13 amino acids long. CDR3 coding DNA: TGCGCCAGCAGCCAAGAAGCGCGGGAAAAACTGTTTTTT. This translates into CASSQEAREKLFF.

Many counts were recorded for this clonotype. The V call is TRBV29-1, the J call TRBJ1-5, with D possibly matching TRBD1 (5 bases). V lost 7 bases and J 4 bases, leaving 11 bases between the germline ends. The CDR3 covers 12 residues. Germline V gives CDR1 SQVTM, CDR2 ANQGSEA. CDR3 DNA: TGCAGCGCTGGGACGGCTAATCAGCCCCAGCATTTT. Translation gives CSAGTANQPQHF.

The rearrangement joins TRBV7-9 to TRBJ1-5; D gene unclear. The germline gives CDR1 SEHNR, CDR2 FQNEAQ (reference sequence). The V and J ends lost 4 bases and 11 bases respectively, with 9 bases between them. CDR3 size: 11 residues. CDR3 in DNA: TGTGCCAGCAGCTCCACTCGCACCCAGCATTTT. This codes for CASSSTRTQHF.